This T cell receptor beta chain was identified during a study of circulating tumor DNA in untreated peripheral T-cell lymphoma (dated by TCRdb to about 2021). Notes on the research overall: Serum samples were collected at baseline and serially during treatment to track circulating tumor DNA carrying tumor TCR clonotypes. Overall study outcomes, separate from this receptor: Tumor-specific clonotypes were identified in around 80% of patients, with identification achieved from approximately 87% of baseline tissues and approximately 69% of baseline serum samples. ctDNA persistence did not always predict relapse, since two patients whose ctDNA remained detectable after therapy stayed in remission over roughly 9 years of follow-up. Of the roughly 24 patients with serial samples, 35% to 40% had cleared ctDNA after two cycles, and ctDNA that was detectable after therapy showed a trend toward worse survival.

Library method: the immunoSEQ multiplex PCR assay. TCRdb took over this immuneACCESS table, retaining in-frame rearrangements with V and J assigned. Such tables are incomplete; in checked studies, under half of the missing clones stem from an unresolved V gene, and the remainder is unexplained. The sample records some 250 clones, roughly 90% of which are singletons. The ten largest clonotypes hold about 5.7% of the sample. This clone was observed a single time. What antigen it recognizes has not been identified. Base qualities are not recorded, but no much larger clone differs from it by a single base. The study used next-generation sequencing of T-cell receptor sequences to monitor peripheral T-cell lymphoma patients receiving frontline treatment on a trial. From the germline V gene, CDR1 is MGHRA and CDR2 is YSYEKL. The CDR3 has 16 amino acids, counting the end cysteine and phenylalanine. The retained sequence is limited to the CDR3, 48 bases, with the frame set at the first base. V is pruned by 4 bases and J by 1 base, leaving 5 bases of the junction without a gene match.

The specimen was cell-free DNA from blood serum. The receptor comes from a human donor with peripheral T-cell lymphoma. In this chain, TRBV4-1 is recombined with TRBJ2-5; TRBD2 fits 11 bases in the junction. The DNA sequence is TGCGCCAGCAGCCCCCAGGGACTAGCGGCCCAAGAGACCCAGTACTTC. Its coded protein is CASSPQGLAAQETQYF.